Included here is one T cell receptor beta chain sequence, with context. What it binds is unknown. The data originate from a study of T cell clonality in common variable immunodeficiency. Both groups were predominantly of Caucasian heritage. Blood came from CVID subjects not ill and not taking immunomodulatory or immunosuppressive medication. General observations from the study: CVID subjects showed higher TCRbeta clonality than healthy controls. CVID patient heterogeneity limited repertoire-clinical complication correlations. Reportedly, TCR beta sequences from common variable immunodeficiency showed fewer deletions and N-nucleotide insertions.

Repertoires were generated with immunoSEQ multiplex PCR, while TCRdb's copy carries only in-frame clones and drops some. The sample yields 25,000 to 30,000 clones, without any singletons. The material sequenced was peripheral blood mononuclear cells. This TCR was recovered from a human donor with common variable immunodeficiency.

The CDR3 protein is CASLWQGGNSPLHF. Incomplete CDR3 DNA: TGTGCCTCTTTATGGCAGGGAGGTAATTCACCC. This rearrangement joins TRBV30 to TRBJ1-6; D is perhaps TRBD1 (5 bases). The sequenced fragment ends 3 residues before the CDR3 boundary, so the rest is inferred from the germline J gene. The CDR3 has 14 amino acids. Trimming shortened V by 7 bases and J by 6 bases, and 16 bases separated the two germline ends. The germline V gene encodes CDR1 GTSNPN and CDR2 SVGIG (reference sequence).